Listed here are 4 T cell receptor beta chains from one sample, sequenced in a study of CXCR3-negative and CXCR3-positive naive CD8 T cells. Whole-study results and caveats: CXCR3-positive naive cells had TRB CDR3s that were more hydrophobic than CXCR3-negative naive cells had.

Their antigens remain unidentified. In preparing the TRB cDNA libraries, 5' RACE with UMI labels was used. For each CDR3 protein, TCRdb gives one entry from its re-call of the 5' RACE reads, without DNA. This sample contains roughly 120,000 distinct CDR3 sequences. Sequenced material: naive CXCR3+ CD8+ T cells from blood. The subset: CD45RO-CCR7+CD27+CD95- naive CD8+ T cells expressing CXCR3 (TNR3+). The receptors were gathered from a human donor in good health. Some clones in this sample may be carry-over from other donors' samples.

The rearrangement links TRBV4-1 to TRBJ1-2; the D gene TCRdb calls, TRBD1, cannot be checked with no DNA. The germline V gene has CDR1 MGHRA and CDR2 YSYEKL. The CDR3 covers 18 residues. The CDR3 sequence: CASSRTGTGDLFGNGYTF.

The chain combines TRBV27 with TRBJ1-2; TCRdb's assignment of TRBD1 cannot be checked, as there is no DNA. In germline, CDR1 is MNHEY, CDR2 SMNVEV (reference sequence). This CDR3 comprises 16 residues. This CDR3 is CASSSGPGGKGYGYTF.

The chain combines TRBV7-2 with TRBJ2-1; TCRdb gives TRBD2 as the D gene, but with no DNA this cannot be confirmed. Germline loops: CDR1 SGHTA, CDR2 FQGNSA. The CDR3 length is 15 residues. CDR3 sequence reads: CASSPGLAGGNEQFF.

This sequence joins TRBV7-8 and TRBJ2-1; TCRdb's D gene call, TRBD1, goes unchecked for lack of DNA. CDR3 size: 16 residues. Germline V gene data show CDR1 as SGHVS and CDR2 as FQNEAQ. The CDR3 loop reads CASSSPVGMLYNEQFF.